The 19 T cell receptor beta chains given below trace back to one sample, sequenced in a study of response to subunit inactivated influenza vaccine. TCRdb re-analysed the RT-PCR reads in MiXCR, keeping a single row per CDR3 protein. The sample lists some 190,000 distinct CDR3 sequences, about 15% seen once, with under 30% in the top ten. The sample here was CD8+ T cells sorted from PBMCs, taken about 5 days after vaccination. The receptors originated from a man aged 50 to 60 who received an inactivated influenza vaccine.

The sample holds one count of this clonotype. This chain links TRBV6-2 or TRBV6-3 with TRBJ2-5; TRBD1 is a possible D gene (6 bases). Germline V gene lookup returns CDR1 MNHEY and CDR2 SVGEGT. This CDR3 has 13 residues. The V gene lost 6 bases and the J gene lost 1 base, with 9 bases spanning the gap. The CDR3 DNA sequence: TGTGCCAGCAGACAGGGCTGCCAAGAGACCCAGTACTTC. It is translated as CASRQGCQETQYF.

This clonotype was seen a few times. The chain is built from TRBV9 and TRBJ2-1; TRBD1 matches 9 bases. V was pared by 0 bases and J by 5 bases, with 3 bases of the junction left unmatched. Germline V lookup: CDR1 SGDLS, CDR2 YYNGEE. This CDR3 region has 15 residues. The CDR3 coding sequence is TGTGCCAGCAGCGTAGGCGGGACAGGGAACAATGAGCAGTTCTTC. Amino acid sequence: CASSVGGTGNNEQFF.

The rearrangement joins TRBV20-1 to TRBJ2-7; tentatively, D is TRBD2 (5 bases). Germline CDR1 DFQATT, CDR2 SNEGSKA (reference sequence). Trimming removed 0 bases at V and 4 bases at J, with 16 bases between. The CDR3 has 15 amino acids. The DNA for the CDR3 is TGCAGTGCTAGAGATGGAAGCGGTGGGGTTTACGAGCAGTACTTC. Protein sequence: CSARDGSGGVYEQYF.

The chain combines TRBV3-1 with TRBJ2-1, with D maybe TRBD1 (6 bases). Germline V lookup: CDR1 LGHDT, CDR2 YNNKEL (reference sequence). V lost 4 bases and J 10 bases, leaving 14 bases between the germline ends. This CDR3 has 13 amino acids. The DNA for the CDR3 is TGTGCCAGCAGCCCTATCACCGGGACAGAGCAGTTCTTC. It translates to CASSPITGTEQFF.

The rearrangement links TRBV29-1 to TRBJ2-5; D unclear. The CDR3 is 10 amino acids. Germline CDR1 SQVTM, CDR2 ANQGSEA. The ends were cut back, 2 bases at V and 5 bases at J, with 3 bases in the middle. The CDR3 sequence: CSVETETQYF. CDR3 nucleotides: TGCAGCGTTGAAACTGAGACCCAGTACTTC.

The rearrangement links TRBV25-1 to TRBJ2-1; TRBD2 matches at 8 bases. The CDR3 runs 14 residues. Trimming took 5 bases from V and 3 from J; bases not matched to a gene: 3. Germline CDR1 and CDR2: MGHDK and SYGVNS. As DNA, the CDR3 is TGTGCCAGCAGTCCCGGGACTAGCTACAATGAGCAGTTCTTC. Its translation: CASSPGTSYNEQFF.

This clonotype has more than one count but fewer than ten. CDR3 loop: CASSFGTGGSYEQYF. The CDR3, as DNA: TGTGCCAGCAGCTTTGGGACAGGGGGATCCTACGAGCAGTACTTC. This chain links TRBV11-2 with TRBJ2-7; 11 bases fit TRBD1. Germline CDR1 SGHAT, CDR2 FQNNGV. This CDR3 has 15 amino acids. V dropped 3 bases and J dropped 1; count of bases not matched to a gene: 2.

This clonotype was detected only once. J is TRBJ2-1 and V is TRBV20-1; D remains ambiguous. Per germline, CDR1 DFQATT and CDR2 SNEGSKA (reference sequence). CDR3 length: 14 residues. V was cut by 5 bases and J by 9 bases, with 20 bases left in between. CDR3: CSAVTTPSLFEQFF. The CDR3 nucleotides read TGCAGTGCTGTTACAACTCCGAGTCTCTTTGAGCAGTTCTTC.

CDR3 protein: CASSLPRTDNTGELFF. The DNA for the CDR3 is TGTGCCAGCAGCTTGCCAAGGACAGACAACACCGGGGAGCTGTTTTTT. This chain uses TRBV5-6 with TRBJ2-2; TRBD1 might be the D (6 bases). Looked up from germline, CDR1 is SGHDT and CDR2 is YYEEEE. The CDR3 sequence is 16 residues long. V was clipped by 1 base and J by 2 bases, with 12 bases between them.

The chain uses TRBV25-1 and TRBJ2-7, with TRBD1 as a possible D gene (6 bases). The CDR3 covers 14 residues. Trimming stripped 8 bases from V and 3 bases from J, with 17 bases between. Germline V gene sequence: CDR1 MGHDK, CDR2 SYGVNS. The CDR3 DNA follows: TGTGCCAGCTCGATTGGGCAGGGGAGCTACGAGCAGTACTTC. Amino acid sequence: CASSIGQGSYEQYF.

In its sample, this clonotype was seen a few times. This sequence joins TRBV7-2 and TRBJ2-7, with a tentative D call TRBD1 (7 bases). The germline gives CDR1 SGHTA, CDR2 FQGNSA. The ends were cut back, 7 bases at V and 5 bases at J, with 12 bases in the middle. The CDR3 contains 12 residues. CDR3 loop: CASKGRGDEQYF. CDR3 sequence (DNA): TGTGCCAGCAAGGGCAGGGGGGACGAGCAGTACTTC.

With respect to this clonotype: Since a much larger clone is just one base distant, this may be a read error. CDR3 loop: CCAKGLAVGSGYNEQFF. CDR3 DNA sequence: TGCTGTGCCAAGGGACTAGCGGTTGGTTCGGGCTACAATGAGCAGTTCTTC. The chain links TRBV20-1 to TRBJ2-1; 11 bases agree with TRBD2. Germline CDR1 and CDR2: DFQATT and SNEGSKA (reference sequence). The CDR3 totals 17 residues.

This clonotype appeared many times. The chain carries TRBV12-3 or TRBV12-4 and TRBJ2-1; either TRBD1 or TRBD2 may fit D (5 bases each). The V end lost 2 bases, the J end lost 7 bases, and 12 bases lay between the germline ends. The CDR3 has 14 amino acids. CDR3 coding DNA: TGTGCCAGCAGTTTATCGGGACCCCCAAATGAGCAGTTCTTC. It codes for CASSLSGPPNEQFF.

The rearrangement uses TRBV12-3 or TRBV12-4 and TRBJ2-1; D possibly corresponds to TRBD2 (6 bases). The V and J ends lost 7 bases and 2 bases respectively, with 15 bases between them. The CDR3 has 15 amino acids. The CDR3 DNA reads as TGTGCCAGCACCCCCCTTACGGGGGCCTACAATGAGCAGTTCTTC. Amino acid sequence: CASTPLTGAYNEQFF.

Many counts were recorded for this clonotype. The rearrangement uses TRBV7-6 and TRBJ1-1; no clear D gene. The CDR3 extends over 18 amino acids. V was cut by 1 base and J by 0 bases, with 18 bases left in between. From germline, CDR1 is SGHVS and CDR2 FNYEAQ. In DNA, the CDR3 is TGTGCCAGCAGCTTAGGTCCAGGACTTACCTCACTGAACACTGAAGCTTTCTTT. Its translation is CASSLGPGLTSLNTEAFF.

The chain carries TRBV10-3 and TRBJ1-1, with a possible D match to TRBD1 (6 bases). Germline values: CDR1 ENHRY, CDR2 SYGVKD. The CDR3 has 15 amino acids. With 2 bases removed from V and 3 bases from J, the gap between germline ends came to 13 bases. CDR3 in amino acids: CAISEGRQGYTEAFF. The CDR3 bases are TGTGCCATCAGTGAGGGTCGGCAGGGGTACACTGAAGCTTTCTTT.

This clonotype occurred a few times. The V call is TRBV15, the J call TRBJ2-7; D is ambiguous. The germline CDR1 and CDR2 sequences are LNHNV and YYDKDF (reference sequence). Trimming took off 0 bases at V and 5 bases at J, with 2 bases between the two ends. CDR3 length equals 11 residues. In DNA form, the CDR3 reads TGTGCCACCAGCAGAGACCACGAGCAGTACTTC. Translated: CATSRDHEQYF.

In this sample, this clonotype turned up a few times. J is TRBJ2-3 and V is TRBV5-1; D is uncertain. V was pared by 5 bases and J by 2 bases, with 9 bases between. This CDR3 region has 13 residues. CDR1 SGHRS and CDR2 YFSETQ come from the germline V gene. CDR3 in DNA: TGCGCCAGCAGAGACGCAGACACAGATACGCAGTATTTT. It specifies CASRDADTDTQYF. The whole variable domain, remainder taken from reference TRBV5-1 and TRBJ2-3, is KAGVTQTPRYLIKTRGQQVTLSCSPISGHRSVSWYQQTPGQGLQFLFEYFSETQRNKGNFPGRFSGRQFSNSRSEMNVSTLELGDSALYLCASRDADTDTQYFGPGTRLTVL.

The chain couples TRBV12-3 or TRBV12-4 to TRBJ2-5; 8 bases are a match to TRBD2. This CDR3 has 16 amino acids. The V and J ends lost 6 bases and 4 bases, in that order; junction bases with no gene match: 13. CDR3 nucleotides: TGTGCCAGCAGCCCACATTACGCGGGGGGTGGAGAGACCCAGTACTTC. Encoded protein: CASSPHYAGGGETQYF.